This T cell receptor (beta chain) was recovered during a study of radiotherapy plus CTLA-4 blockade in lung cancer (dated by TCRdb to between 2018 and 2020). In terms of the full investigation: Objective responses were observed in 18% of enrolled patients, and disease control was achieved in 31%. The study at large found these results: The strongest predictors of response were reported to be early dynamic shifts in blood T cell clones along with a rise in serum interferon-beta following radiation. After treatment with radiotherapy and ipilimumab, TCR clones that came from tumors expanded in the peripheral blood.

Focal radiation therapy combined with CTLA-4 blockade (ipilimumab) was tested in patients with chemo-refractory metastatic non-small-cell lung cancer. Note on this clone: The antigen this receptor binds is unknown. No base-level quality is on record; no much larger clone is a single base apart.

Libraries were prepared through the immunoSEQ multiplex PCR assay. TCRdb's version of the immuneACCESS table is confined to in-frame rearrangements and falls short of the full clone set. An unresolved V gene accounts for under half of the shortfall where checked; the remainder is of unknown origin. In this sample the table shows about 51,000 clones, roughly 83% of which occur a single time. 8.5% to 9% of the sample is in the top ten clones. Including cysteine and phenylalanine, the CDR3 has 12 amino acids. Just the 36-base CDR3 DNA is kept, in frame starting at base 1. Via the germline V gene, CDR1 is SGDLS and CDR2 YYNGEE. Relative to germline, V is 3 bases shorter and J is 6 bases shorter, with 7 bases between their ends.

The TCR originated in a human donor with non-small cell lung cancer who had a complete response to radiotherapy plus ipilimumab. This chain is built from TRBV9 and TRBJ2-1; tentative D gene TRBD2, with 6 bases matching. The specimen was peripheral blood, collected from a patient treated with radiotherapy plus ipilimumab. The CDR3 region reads CASSGRGNEQFF. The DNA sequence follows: TGTGCCAGCAGCGGGAGGGGCAATGAGCAGTTCTTC.